Shown below are 4 T cell receptor beta chains from a single sample sequenced in a study of blood T cell repertoires in COVID-19. TCRdb's table, derived via immunoSEQ multiplex PCR, lists solely in-frame clones and lacks some. The table has 170,000 or so clones, around four fifths seen once. Specimen: peripheral blood. Receptor source: a woman in her fifties or sixties with acute or convalescent COVID-19.

The CDR3 region is CATSDPDRGDYGYTF. The CDR3 region has the DNA TGTGCCACCAGTGATCCCGACAGGGGGGACTATGGCTACACCTTC. The rearrangement uses TRBV24-1 and TRBJ1-2; 9 positions match TRBD1. V was pared by 3 bases and J by 3 bases, with 4 bases of the junction left unmatched. From germline, CDR1 is KGHDR and CDR2 SFDVKD. This CDR3 contains 15 residues.

The gene calls are TRBV6-5 and TRBJ1-2; D perhaps matches TRBD1 (5 bases). This CDR3 has 16 residues. Trimming cost V 0 bases and J 2 bases, with 13 bases left between them. CDR1 MNHEY and CDR2 SVGAGI come from the germline V gene. This chain's CDR3 is CASSYSIGAGNYGYTF. CDR3 DNA sequence: TGTGCCAGCAGTTACTCGATTGGGGCAGGGAACTATGGCTACACCTTC.

This rearrangement joins TRBV19 to TRBJ2-2; tentative D call: TRBD1 (5 bases). The CDR3 consists of 16 residues. Trimming took off 6 bases at V and 6 bases at J, with 20 bases between the two ends. Germline lookup yields CDR1 LNHDA and CDR2 SQIVND (reference sequence). The CDR3 sequence is CASSKYDRLPPGELFF. The CDR3 DNA sequence: TGTGCCAGTAGCAAATATGACAGACTCCCCCCCGGGGAGCTGTTTTTT.

The V call is TRBV24-1, the J call TRBJ2-1; D uncertain. CDR1 is KGHDR and CDR2 is SFDVKD in the germline V gene. The CDR3 loop spans 13 amino acids. Trimming took off 3 bases at V and 4 bases at J, with 6 bases between the two ends. The CDR3 coding sequence is TGTGCCACCAGTGATCCGGGTTACAATGAGCAGTTCTTC. It encodes CATSDPGYNEQFF.